Below, 19 T cell receptor beta chains from the same sample are listed, as sequenced in a study of beta chain features in type 1 diabetes. Sequenced material consisted of expressed TCRB transcripts (all of the isolated RNA was reverse transcribed). Generated by immunoSEQ multiplex PCR, the TCRdb table keeps only in-frame clones and is missing some. The sample comprises 600,000 or so clones, around 12% of which are singletons, and more than 0.09% rests with the top ten. Regarding the study as a whole: Moderately but significantly shorter TCRB CDR3s were found in Type 1 diabetes patients in all four CD4+ subsets.

Their antigens remain unidentified. The sample consisted of naive CD4+ T cells from blood. These receptors were obtained from a man aged 25-45 years with type 1 diabetes.

The chain couples TRBV4-2 to TRBJ2-7, with D possibly TRBD2 on 5 matching bases. From germline, CDR1 is LGHNA and CDR2 YNFKEQ. V lost 0 bases and J lost 2, with 11 bases in between. This CDR3 spans 15 amino acids. The DNA of the CDR3 is TGTGCCAGCAGCCAAGATTCTAGCATAACCTACGAGCAGTACTTC. Amino acids: CASSQDSSITYEQYF.

This clone has a handful of counts. The chain couples TRBV28 to TRBJ1-2; D call uncertain. The CDR3 contains 16 residues. The ends were cut back, 6 bases at V and 8 bases at J, with 25 bases in the middle. Per germline, CDR1 MDHEN and CDR2 SYDVKM. CDR3 DNA sequence: TGTGCCAGCAGGAGACGCCCGGGCCTCCGCGCGGGAGGCTACACCTTC. Translating gives CASRRRPGLRAGGYTF.

The chain links TRBV5-1 to TRBJ2-3; D perhaps matches TRBD1 (6 bases). Germline V lookup: CDR1 SGHRS, CDR2 YFSETQ. There are 15 residues in the CDR3. Trimming left V 4 bases short and J 1 base short, with 13 bases between. The CDR3 coding sequence is TGCGCCAGCAGCGCCAGGGGCCAGGGCACAGATACGCAGTATTTT. Translation: CASSARGQGTDTQYF.

This clone showed up just once. The chain combines TRBV28 with TRBJ2-7; 7 bases align to TRBD2. The germline CDR1 and CDR2 sequences are MDHEN and SYDVKM. The CDR3 totals 15 residues. V trimming: 2 bases; J trimming: 0 bases; junction bases outside the gene matches: 4. The CDR3 DNA reads as TGTGCCAGCAGTTTAAGAGGGAGGGGCTCCTACGAGCAGTACTTC. Its translation is CASSLRGRGSYEQYF.

J is TRBJ2-2 and V is TRBV5-1; the D gene is possibly TRBD2 (6 bases). V lost 2 bases and J 8 bases, leaving 19 bases between the germline ends. From germline, CDR1 is SGHRS and CDR2 YFSETQ. The CDR3 runs to 16 residues. This CDR3 is CASSFRTGTSDGELFF. CDR3 nucleotide sequence: TGCGCCAGCAGCTTCCGTACCGGGACTTCGGATGGGGAGCTGTTTTTT.

This clone showed up just a few times. The chain couples TRBV7-4 to TRBJ2-3, with D possibly TRBD2 on 5 matching bases. The CDR3 is made up of 14 amino acids. With 5 bases removed from V and 2 bases from J, the gap between germline ends came to 11 bases. The germline gives CDR1 SGHVT, CDR2 SQSDAQ. CDR3 bases: TGTGCCAGCAGCCCAGGACTTTTCACAGATACGCAGTATTTT. Its translation: CASSPGLFTDTQYF.

This clone was picked up a small number of times. The V gene is TRBV4-2, the J gene TRBJ1-2; D unresolved. V lost 1 base to trimming and J lost 0 bases, with 6 bases between them. CDR3 length: 14 amino acids. The germline gives CDR1 LGHNA, CDR2 YNFKEQ. CDR3 DNA sequence: TGTGCCAGCAGCCAAGGGGCCTCTAACTATGGCTACACCTTC. Protein product: CASSQGASNYGYTF.

This sequence joins TRBV7-2 and TRBJ2-1; 7 bases align to TRBD1. There are 11 residues in the CDR3. V shed 3 bases, J shed 12 bases, and the junction held 2 bases outside the gene matches. Germline CDR1 and CDR2: SGHTA and FQGNSA. CDR3 DNA: TGTGCCAGCAGCTTTCGACAGGGGCAGTTCTTC. Translated: CASSFRQGQFF.

V and J are TRBV15 and TRBJ1-5, with a weak D call TRBD1 (5 bases). Per the germline V gene, CDR1 is LNHNV and CDR2 is YYDKDF (reference sequence). V dropped 5 bases and J dropped 0 bases, with 8 bases sitting between them. The CDR3 totals 14 residues. CDR3 in amino acids: CATSEGFSNQPQHF. DNA for the CDR3: TGTGCCACCAGCGAGGGGTTTAGCAATCAGCCCCAGCATTTT.

The chain is built from TRBV28 and TRBJ2-3; no firm D call. From germline, CDR1 is MDHEN and CDR2 SYDVKM. The V and J ends lost 7 bases and 1 base respectively, with 9 bases between them. The CDR3 consists of 13 residues. The CDR3 nucleotides read TGTGCCAGCACCGATTCCCGCACAGATACGCAGTATTTT. It is translated as CASTDSRTDTQYF.

This clone was observed a few times. The chain has TRBV5-6 and TRBJ1-2; D not resolved. CDR3 length: 12 residues. Trimming removed 0 bases at V and 8 bases at J, with 8 bases between. The V gene's germline CDR1 is SGHDT and CDR2 YYEEEE. CDR3 sequence: CASSLGTLGYTF. The DNA for the CDR3 is TGTGCCAGCAGCTTGGGGACCTTGGGCTACACCTTC.

This chain's CDR3 is CASRDDRGTNEQYF. The CDR3 DNA reads TGTGCCAGCAGAGACGACAGGGGAACCAACGAGCAGTACTTC. V is TRBV7-9 and J is TRBJ2-7; 8 bases align to TRBD1. This CDR3 contains 14 residues. V shed 6 bases, J shed 5 bases, and the junction held 9 bases outside the gene matches. Germline CDR1 and CDR2: SEHNR and FQNEAQ (reference sequence). Supplemented by reference TRBV7-9 and TRBJ2-7, the full variable domain reads DTGVSQNPRHKITKRGQNVTFRCDPISEHNRLYWYRQTLGQGPEFLTYFQNEAQLEKSRLLSDRFSAERPKGSFSTLEIQRTEQGDSAMYLCASRDDRGTNEQYFGPGTRLTVT.

V and J are TRBV9 and TRBJ2-2, with 9 bases fitting TRBD1. This CDR3 spans 14 amino acids. Germline trimming cut 9 bases from V and 1 base from J; bases unmatched to any gene: 4. The germline CDR1 and CDR2 sequences are SGDLS and YYNGEE. CDR3 amino acids: CATAGQGNTGELFF. CDR3 bases: TGTGCCACCGCGGGACAGGGGAACACCGGGGAGCTGTTTTTT.

This clone was observed a few times. V gene TRBV2 combines with J gene TRBJ2-7; 8 nucleotides align to TRBD1. Germline V gene data show CDR1 as SNHLY and CDR2 as FYNNEI. The V gene end was trimmed by 7 bases and the J gene end by 3 bases; junction bases not matched to a gene: 5. This CDR3 is 13 amino acids long. This CDR3 is CASTRGQVYEQYF. CDR3 DNA: TGTGCCAGCACGAGGGGACAGGTCTACGAGCAGTACTTC.

This clone was observed a few times. J is TRBJ2-7 and V is TRBV4-1; D unclear. Trimming took off 9 bases at V and 2 bases at J, with 23 bases between the two ends. Per germline, CDR1 MGHRA and CDR2 YSYEKL. The CDR3 contains 16 residues. The CDR3 loop is CASAPVRGVRTYEQYF. CDR3 nucleotide sequence: TGCGCCAGTGCCCCGGTTCGAGGCGTCAGGACCTACGAGCAGTACTTC.

This clone was counted only a few times. The chain has TRBV9 and TRBJ1-3; D is unclear. With 3 bases removed from V and 5 bases from J, the gap between germline ends came to 6 bases. The germline V gene encodes CDR1 SGDLS and CDR2 YYNGEE. The CDR3 totals 12 residues. CDR3 protein: CASSAVRNTIYF. In DNA form, the CDR3 reads TGTGCCAGCAGCGCAGTACGAAACACCATATATTTT.

The genes are TRBV9 and TRBJ2-3, with D hard to call. The CDR3 has 15 residues. The V end lost 0 bases, the J end lost 2 bases, and 10 bases lay between the germline ends. The germline V gene encodes CDR1 SGDLS and CDR2 YYNGEE. This chain's CDR3 is CASSVEPQSTDTQYF. The CDR3 nucleotides read TGTGCCAGCAGCGTAGAACCCCAGTCCACAGATACGCAGTATTTT.

This sequence joins TRBV7-2 and TRBJ1-6; D not certain. Per germline, CDR1 SGHTA and CDR2 FQGNSA. CDR3 length: 15 residues. V gave up 5 bases and J gave up 5 bases, with 13 bases separating them. In DNA, the CDR3 is TGTGCCAGCAGCCCCGGACGGGTCAATAATTCACCCCTCCACTTT. Translated: CASSPGRVNNSPLHF.

This clone has only a few counts. The chain joins TRBV7-9 to TRBJ2-7; the match to TRBD1 covers 9 bases. The CDR3 consists of 16 residues. The germline gives CDR1 SEHNR, CDR2 FQNEAQ (reference sequence). The V and J ends lost 5 bases and 2 bases, in that order; junction bases with no gene match: 10. CDR3 DNA sequence: TGTGCCAGCAGCCCGAGGACAGGGGAGGTCGCCTACGAGCAGTACTTC. Translated, it gives CASSPRTGEVAYEQYF.